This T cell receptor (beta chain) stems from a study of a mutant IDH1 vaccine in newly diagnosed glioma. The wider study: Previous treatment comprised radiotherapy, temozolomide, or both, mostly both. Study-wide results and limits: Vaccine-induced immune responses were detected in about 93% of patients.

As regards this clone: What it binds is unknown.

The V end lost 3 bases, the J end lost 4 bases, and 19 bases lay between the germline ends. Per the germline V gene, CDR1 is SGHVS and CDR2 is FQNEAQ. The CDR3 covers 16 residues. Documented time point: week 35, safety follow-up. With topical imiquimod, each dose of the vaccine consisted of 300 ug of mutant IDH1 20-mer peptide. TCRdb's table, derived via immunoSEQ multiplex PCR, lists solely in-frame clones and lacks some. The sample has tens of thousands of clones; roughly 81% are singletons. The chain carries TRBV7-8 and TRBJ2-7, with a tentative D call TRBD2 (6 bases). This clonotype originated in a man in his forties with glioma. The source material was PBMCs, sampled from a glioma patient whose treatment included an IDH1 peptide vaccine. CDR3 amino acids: CASSLAGSGGYYEQYF. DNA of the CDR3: TGTGCCAGCAGCTTGGCAGGTAGCGGTGGATATTACGAGCAGTACTTC.